One and the same sample provided the 19 T cell receptor beta chains below, sequenced in a study of T cells in Graves' hyperthyroidism and ophthalmopathy. Authors of the study amplified TCR beta CDR3 regions from RNA transcripts. TCR CDR3 underwent first-round RT-PCR with the HTBI primer set. TCRdb recomputed calls from the multiplex PCR reads with MiXCR, one row per CDR3 protein. The sample yields fewer than 450,000 distinct CDR3 sequences, about 18% seen once. The sequencing input was blood. The receptor source for this set is a young man with Graves' ophthalmopathy.

This clonotype was observed many times. V usage is TRBV28 and J usage is TRBJ2-2; 16 nucleotides match TRBD2. The germline CDR1 and CDR2 sequences are MDHEN and SYDVKM. V gave up 4 bases and J gave up 4 bases; unmatched junction bases: 12. The CDR3 runs to 20 residues. The chain's CDR3 is CASSSPGLAGGPSITGELFF. In DNA, the CDR3 is TGTGCCAGCAGTTCCCCGGGACTAGCGGGGGGGCCCTCTATCACCGGGGAGCTGTTTTTT.

This clonotype was picked up many times. V is TRBV6-1 and J is TRBJ1-1; D unclear. From germline, CDR1 is MNHNS and CDR2 SASEGT. The CDR3 has 14 amino acids. Trimming left V 6 bases short and J 0 bases short, with 11 bases between. The CDR3 sequence: CASRDDGMNTEAFF. In nucleotides, the CDR3 is TGTGCCAGCAGAGATGACGGCATGAACACTGAAGCTTTCTTT.

This clonotype has only a few counts. The chain has TRBV12-3 or TRBV12-4 and TRBJ1-1; D not certain. The CDR3 is made up of 13 amino acids. V was shortened by 7 bases and J by 0 bases, with 9 bases between the two germline ends. DNA for the CDR3: TGTGCCAGCATTCGGACGCTGAACACTGAAGCTTTCTTT. Amino acids: CASIRTLNTEAFF.

This clonotype was counted ten times or more. This chain joins TRBV10-3 and TRBJ1-5, with D perhaps matching TRBD1 (6 bases). V was clipped by 4 bases and J by 3 bases, with 10 bases between them. This CDR3 comprises 14 residues. The V gene's germline CDR1 is ENHRY and CDR2 SYGVKD. This CDR3 reads CAISGGLNNQPQHF. The CDR3 DNA is TGTGCCATCAGTGGGGGGCTCAACAATCAGCCCCAGCATTTT.

This clonotype was detected ten times or more. This chain uses TRBV11-2 with TRBJ2-1; the match to TRBD2 covers 8 bases. The CDR3 consists of 18 residues. The ends lost 5 bases at V and 4 bases at J; junction bases unmatched: 16. The germline gives CDR1 SGHAT, CDR2 FQNNGV. CDR3: CASSLPFSSGGKYNEQFF. The CDR3, as DNA: TGTGCCAGCAGCCTCCCATTCTCTTCGGGGGGGAAATACAATGAGCAGTTCTTC.

In its sample, this clonotype was seen many times. This chain links TRBV2 with TRBJ2-1; 10 bases are a match to TRBD2. The germline V gene has CDR1 SNHLY and CDR2 FYNNEI. The CDR3 runs 14 residues. V gave up 7 bases and J gave up 7 bases; unmatched junction bases: 7. The CDR3 spells CASILSGGRNEQFF. DNA of the CDR3: TGTGCCAGCATTCTTAGCGGGGGGCGGAATGAGCAGTTCTTC.

The V call is TRBV29-1, the J call TRBJ2-1, with D possibly matching TRBD1 (6 bases). CDR1 and CDR2 from the germline V gene are SQVTM and ANQGSEA. CDR3 size: 11 residues. V shed 4 bases and J shed 5 bases, with 6 bases lying between them. CDR3 coding DNA: TGCAGCGTTGGACAGGACAATGAGCAGTTCTTC. It codes for CSVGQDNEQFF.

Ten or more counts support this clonotype. V and J are TRBV6-1 and TRBJ2-1, with D possibly TRBD2 on 5 matching bases. The germline gives CDR1 MNHNS, CDR2 SASEGT. CDR3 length: 16 residues. V lost 5 bases and J 8 bases, leaving 22 bases between the germline ends. The CDR3 DNA reads TGTGCCAGCAGTTCCAAGTTCGGACTCACTTTCCATGAGCAGTTCTTC. Translated: CASSSKFGLTFHEQFF.

The rearrangement joins TRBV3-1 to TRBJ2-5; perhaps D is TRBD1 or TRBD2 (6 bases each). The CDR3 sequence is 14 residues long. The V and J ends lost 7 bases and 0 bases respectively, with 12 bases between them. The germline gives CDR1 LGHDT, CDR2 YNNKEL (reference sequence). The CDR3 reads CASKTGGYQETQYF. CDR3 sequence (DNA): TGTGCCAGCAAGACCGGGGGCTACCAAGAGACCCAGTACTTC.

V and J are TRBV3-1 and TRBJ2-2; tentative D call: TRBD2 (7 bases). Germline V gene sequence: CDR1 LGHDT, CDR2 YNNKEL (reference sequence). The CDR3 totals 16 residues. Trimming removed 8 bases from V and 2 bases from J, with 18 bases in between. The DNA of the CDR3 is TGTGCCAGCGGGGGGCTAGCGGTGATCAACACCGGGGAGCTGTTTTTT. Its protein product is CASGGLAVINTGELFF.

This clonotype was detected many times. J is TRBJ1-4 and V is TRBV18; D unclear. CDR3 length equals 16 residues. Germline loops: CDR1 KGHSH, CDR2 LQKENI. Trimming left V 0 bases short and J 0 bases short, with 8 bases between. The CDR3 reads CASSPPTPATNEKLFF. For the CDR3, the DNA is TGTGCCAGCTCACCACCGACCCCTGCAACTAATGAAAAACTGTTTTTT. Filled out from reference TRBV18 and TRBJ1-4, the complete variable domain reads NAGVMQNPRHLVRRRGQEARLRCSPMKGHSHVYWYRQLPEEGLKFMVYLQKENIIDESGMPKERFSAEFPKEGPSILRIQQVVRGDSAAYFCASSPPTPATNEKLFFGSGTQLSVL.

In its sample, this clonotype was seen many times. V is TRBV3-1 and J is TRBJ2-7; D gene unclear. Germline V gene sequence: CDR1 LGHDT, CDR2 YNNKEL (reference sequence). V lost 3 bases and J 9 bases, leaving 12 bases between the germline ends. The CDR3 loop spans 12 amino acids. CDR3: CASSHLRDPQYF. CDR3 DNA sequence: TGTGCCAGCAGCCACCTCCGCGACCCGCAGTACTTC.

This clonotype was counted many times. The chain uses TRBV13 and TRBJ2-7; D is unresolved. The V gene's germline CDR1 is PRHDT and CDR2 FYEKMQ (reference sequence). Deletions cut 5 bases from V and 1 base from J, with 18 bases between. This CDR3 spans 16 amino acids. In nucleotides, the CDR3 is TGTGCCAGCAGCATAAGACACAAGAGTCCTTCCTACGAGCAGTACTTC. Residues: CASSIRHKSPSYEQYF. The full variable domain, rest sourced from reference TRBV13 and TRBJ2-7, is AAGVIQSPRHLIKEKRETATLKCYPIPRHDTVYWYQQGPGQDPQFLISFYEKMQSDKGSIPDRFSAQQFSDYHSELNMSSLELGDSALYFCASSIRHKSPSYEQYFGPGTRLTVT.

In regard to this clonotype: The junction departs from the called germline gene at one end, perhaps through a read error. This chain connects TRBV9 to TRBJ1-5; 8 bases are a match to TRBD1. The CDR3 is 15 amino acids. Germline CDR1 is SGDLS and CDR2 is YYNGEE. CDR3 residues: CTSSAGQGGNQPQHF. The CDR3 bases are TGTACCAGCAGCGCCGGACAGGGTGGCAATCAGCCCCAGCATTTT.

Worth noting for this clonotype: A single base separates this from a much larger clone, so it may be a read error. The conserved phenylalanine or tryptophan is not found at the CDR3 terminus, so this likely reflects a read error. Here the CDR3 DNA reads TGTGCCAGCAGCCCGCCCAGGGGGCAGTGGACTGAAGCTTTCCTT. This translates into CASSPPRGQWTEAFL. J is TRBJ1-1 and V is TRBV11-2, with 8 bases lining up with TRBD1. The CDR3 is 15 residues long. Germline V gives CDR1 SGHAT, CDR2 FQNNGV. The V and J ends lost 5 bases and 5 bases, in that order; junction bases with no gene match: 10.

This clonotype was counted a single time. The gene calls are TRBV7-8 and TRBJ2-1; 12 bases agree with TRBD2. This CDR3 comprises 16 residues. V dropped 5 bases and J dropped 10; count of bases not matched to a gene: 12. CDR1 SGHVS and CDR2 FQNEAQ come from the germline V gene. The CDR3 region is CASSLRTSGTKGEQFF. The CDR3 DNA sequence: TGTGCCAGCAGCCTCAGGACTAGCGGGACAAAGGGGGAGCAGTTCTTC.

This clonotype was observed a few times. The rearrangement joins TRBV19 to TRBJ1-1; no clear D. The germline gives CDR1 LNHDA, CDR2 SQIVND (reference sequence). This CDR3 is built from 14 residues. V lost 7 bases and J lost 1, with 13 bases in between. The CDR3 loop reads CASTEDGRNTEAFF. CDR3 coding DNA: TGTGCCAGTACCGAGGACGGGAGGAACACTGAAGCTTTCTTT.

This clonotype was seen more than once but under ten times. This chain joins TRBV6-5 and TRBJ2-7; 8 positions match TRBD1. V lost 2 bases, J lost 6 bases, and 9 bases stayed unmatched. Germline V CDR1 and CDR2: MNHEY, SVGAGI. CDR3 size: 15 residues. The CDR3 sequence is CASSYLPSTGGEQYF. In nucleotides, the CDR3 is TGTGCCAGCAGTTACCTACCCTCCACAGGGGGCGAGCAGTACTTC.

The CDR3 region has the DNA TGTGCCAGCAGTCGAACACTCCCTGCCCTTTACCTGGGACAGTACTATGGCTACACCTTC. It codes for CASSRTLPALYLGQYYGYTF. The V gene is TRBV6-1, the J gene TRBJ1-2; 7 bases fit TRBD1. The CDR3 extends over 20 amino acids. V lost 5 bases to trimming and J lost 3 bases; unmatched junction nucleotides: 24. Per germline, CDR1 MNHNS and CDR2 SASEGT.